The next 8 T cell receptor beta chains were all read from a single sample in a study of shared clonotypes between healthy human individuals. The table came from immunoSEQ multiplex PCR; TCRdb's copy has only in-frame clones and leaves some out. This table has about 2.4 million clones, 80% to 95% appearing once. Input material: naive CD4+ T cells from PBMCs. Subset meaning: CD45RA+ positively selected. These receptor sequences come from a man aged 18 to 29 in good health. Some clones in this sample may be carry-over from other donors' samples.

This clone was recorded only once. The V and J genes are TRBV4-1 and TRBJ2-3, with TRBD2 matching over 8 bases. The germline gives CDR1 MGHRA, CDR2 YSYEKL. This CDR3 has 14 residues. V lost 0 bases and J lost 6; bases outside the gene matches: 2. The CDR3 nucleotides read TGCGCCAGCAGCCAAGACGGGAGGGTGGATACGCAGTATTTT. Its translation is CASSQDGRVDTQYF.

This clone appeared a single time. The sample has other DNA sequences that encode this CDR3 too. The chain joins TRBV18 to TRBJ1-1, with D hard to call. The CDR3 extends over 13 amino acids. Germline V gives CDR1 KGHSH, CDR2 LQKENI. The V end lost 3 bases, the J end lost 2 bases, and 7 bases lay between the germline ends. The CDR3 loop is CASSPAENTEAFF. The CDR3 bases are TGTGCCAGCTCACCTGCCGAAAACACTGAAGCTTTCTTT. The variable domain in full, completed from reference TRBV18 and TRBJ1-1, reads NAGVMQNPRHLVRRRGQEARLRCSPMKGHSHVYWYRQLPEEGLKFMVYLQKENIIDESGMPKERFSAEFPKEGPSILRIQQVVRGDSAAYFCASSPAENTEAFFGQGTRLTVV.

This sequence joins TRBV9 and TRBJ1-3; no firm D call. Germline values: CDR1 SGDLS, CDR2 YYNGEE. The CDR3 loop spans 15 amino acids. V was cut by 0 bases and J by 2 bases, with 9 bases left in between. This CDR3 reads CASSVDWSPGNTIYF. CDR3 bases: TGTGCCAGCAGCGTAGACTGGTCTCCTGGAAACACCATATATTTT.

This chain uses TRBV7-7 with TRBJ2-1; TRBD2 agrees at 7 bases. V was pared by 5 bases and J by 12 bases, with 10 bases of the junction left unmatched. The CDR3 is made up of 13 amino acids. Per the germline V gene, CDR1 is SSHAT and CDR2 is FNYEAQ (reference sequence). CDR3 nucleotides: TGTGCCAGCAGCCCCGGACTAGAGGTTGTGCAGTTCTTC. Its translation: CASSPGLEVVQFF.

V is TRBV19 and J is TRBJ1-1; perhaps TRBD1 as D (6 bases). Germline assignment: CDR1 LNHDA and CDR2 SQIVND (reference sequence). Trimming removed 6 bases from V and 7 bases from J, with 18 bases in between. The CDR3 consists of 14 residues. CDR3 in DNA: TGTGCCAGTAGGCCCCTTAACAGGGCTGATGAAGCTTTCTTT. It is translated as CASRPLNRADEAFF. Complete variable domain (other parts from reference TRBV19 and TRBJ1-1): DGGITQSPKYLFRKEGQNVTLSCEQNLNHDAMYWYRQDPGQGLRLIYYSQIVNDFQKGDIAEGYSVSREKKESFPLTVTSAQKNPTAFYLCASRPLNRADEAFFGQGTRLTVV.

This clone was seen only once. The rearrangement links TRBV5-1 to TRBJ2-1; tentative D call: TRBD2 (6 bases). The CDR3 is made up of 16 amino acids. Germline V gene lookup returns CDR1 SGHRS and CDR2 YFSETQ. Trimming took off 0 bases at V and 3 bases at J, with 13 bases between the two ends. The CDR3 DNA follows: TGCGCCAGCAGCTTGGGAACCGGGACTTTCTACAATGAGCAGTTCTTC. Its protein product is CASSLGTGTFYNEQFF.

The chain couples TRBV14 to TRBJ2-1; D is unclear. Germline V gives CDR1 SGHDN, CDR2 FVKESK. The germline V and J ends were trimmed by 5 bases and 0 bases, with 14 bases remaining between them. CDR3 size: 16 residues. CDR3 in DNA: TGTGCCAGCAGCAAGTTAGGGTCAAGCTCCTACAATGAGCAGTTCTTC. This sequence encodes CASSKLGSSSYNEQFF.

The chain links TRBV28 to TRBJ2-7; D remains unclear. Looked up from germline, CDR1 is MDHEN and CDR2 is SYDVKM. The CDR3 has 15 residues. Trimming removed 6 bases from V and 4 bases from J, with 19 bases in between. CDR3 amino acids: CASRTSPGGGYEQYF. CDR3 sequence (DNA): TGTGCCAGCAGGACAAGTCCGGGCGGCGGTTACGAGCAGTACTTC.